This T cell receptor (beta chain) stems from a study of tumor-infiltrating lymphocytes in primary liver carcinoma. The study, taken as a whole, reports: Researchers found tumor-adjacent and tumor-blood pairs overlapped less than tumor region pairs.

Both RNA and DNA were isolated together from around 20-30 mg of bulk tissue that had not been sorted. The cohort consisted of patients whose primary liver carcinoma was surgically resected. Chronic HBV infection was present in the patients, who were treatment-naive. Comments on this clonotype: What it recognizes is unknown. The junction and the germline gene differ at one end; a read error may be behind it.

Starting material of 500 ng total RNA yielded TCR beta cDNA via a constant-region primer. Nested multiplex PCR, run for three rounds with slightly modified ARM-PCR, yielded TCR beta libraries. TCRdb used MiXCR to reprocess the multiplex PCR reads, holding one entry per CDR3 protein. The sample comprises over 100,000 distinct CDR3 sequences, around 70% of which are singletons, and 8.1% rests with the top ten. Sequenced sample: tumor-adjacent normal liver tissue. The sequence derives from a woman in her sixties with primary liver carcinoma and hepatitis B virus infection.

CDR3 protein: CTSSQAGTRIGVELFF. The CDR3 nucleotides are TGCACCAGCAGCCAAGCCGGGACTAGAATTGGCGTGGAGCTGTTTTTT. This rearrangement joins TRBV4-1 to TRBJ2-2; 8 bases map to TRBD2. The V gene's germline CDR1 is MGHRA and CDR2 YSYEKL. CDR3 size: 16 residues.